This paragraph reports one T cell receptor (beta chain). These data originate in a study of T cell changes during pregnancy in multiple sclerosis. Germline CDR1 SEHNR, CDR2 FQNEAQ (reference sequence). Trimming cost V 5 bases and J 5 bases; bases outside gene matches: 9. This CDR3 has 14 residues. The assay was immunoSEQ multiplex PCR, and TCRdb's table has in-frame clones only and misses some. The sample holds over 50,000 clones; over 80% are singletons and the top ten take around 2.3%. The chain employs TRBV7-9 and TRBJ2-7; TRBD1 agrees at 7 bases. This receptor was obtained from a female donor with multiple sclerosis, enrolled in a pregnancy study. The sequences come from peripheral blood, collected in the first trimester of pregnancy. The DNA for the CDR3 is TGTGCCAGCAGCCCCCGACAGGGTGTAAACGAGCAGTACTTC. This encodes CASSPRQGVNEQYF.